The next 3 T cell receptor beta chains were all read from a single sample in a study of T-cell memory formation after mild COVID-19. TCRdb analysed the 5' RACE reads with MiXCR anew, one entry per CDR3 protein. The table includes some 180,000 distinct CDR3 sequences, roughly 20% detected once. Sequencing input: PBMCs or a T cell subset sorted from them (not recorded which). Receptors were obtained from a man aged 18 to 30 who had mild COVID-19 (a few samples of this study predate the infection). Cell type and time point are not known.

This clonotype was detected only once. Here the CDR3 DNA reads TGTGCCAGCGTCGAGAAAGGCAGGGAAGAGACCCAGTACTTC. This translates into CASVEKGREETQYF. This chain uses TRBV7-9 with TRBJ2-5, with D maybe TRBD1 (5 bases). The germline V and J ends were trimmed by 8 bases and 3 bases, with 16 bases remaining between them. Germline V gene data show CDR1 as SEHNR and CDR2 as FQNEAQ (reference sequence). The CDR3 loop spans 14 amino acids.

This sequence joins TRBV6-5 and TRBJ2-7; 8 bases are shared with TRBD1. Germline CDR1 reads MNHEY; CDR2 reads SVGAGI. V dropped 6 bases and J dropped 7; count of bases not matched to a gene: 14. The CDR3 length is 15 residues. CDR3 region: CASSLRPTGAREQYF. DNA of the CDR3: TGTGCCAGCAGCCTACGGCCGACAGGGGCGAGGGAGCAGTACTTC.

This chain uses TRBV7-8 with TRBJ2-7; D is perhaps TRBD2 (6 bases). Per the germline V gene, CDR1 is SGHVS and CDR2 is FQNEAQ. The CDR3 totals 13 residues. V shed 4 bases and J shed 6 bases, with 13 bases lying between them. For the CDR3, the DNA is TGTGCCAGCAGCTGGAATTGGGACTCCGAGCAGTACGTC. Its translation: CASSWNWDSEQYV.